These 24 T cell receptor beta chains were all obtained from the same sample, sequenced in a study of T cells in Graves' hyperthyroidism and ophthalmopathy. Researchers took RNA transcripts and amplified the TCR beta CDR3 regions from them. HTBI primers were the set used in a first-round RT-PCR of the TCR CDR3. TCRdb itself ran the multiplex PCR reads through MiXCR, one entry per CDR3 protein. Of under 200,000 distinct CDR3 sequences listed, about 9.4% are singletons. The sample taken for sequencing was blood. Receptors were obtained from a young woman with Graves' hyperthyroidism that later progressed to Graves' ophthalmopathy.

This clonotype was observed at least ten times. This chain uses TRBV6-1 with TRBJ1-1; D is unresolved. The CDR3 length is 15 residues. V lost 5 bases and J lost 3, with 16 bases in between. Germline CDR1 reads MNHNS; CDR2 reads SASEGT. Written as DNA, the CDR3 is TGTGCCAGCAGTTCCGGAGGGTTTGGCGACACTGAAGCTTTCTTT. It specifies CASSSGGFGDTEAFF.

This clonotype appeared many times. The gene calls are TRBV28 and TRBJ2-4; D gene uncertain. Germline V gives CDR1 MDHEN, CDR2 SYDVKM. The CDR3 has 13 residues. Trimming removed 11 bases at V and 0 bases at J, with 11 bases between. The DNA of the CDR3 is TGTGCCGTATCATTGGTAGCCAAAAACATTCAGTACTTC. Amino acid sequence: CAVSLVAKNIQYF.

At least ten counts were recorded for this clonotype. The chain links TRBV10-3 to TRBJ1-1; TRBD1 aligns across 9 bases. The CDR3 has 14 residues. Germline V gene lookup returns CDR1 ENHRY and CDR2 SYGVKD. With V trimmed by 3 bases and J by 3 bases, 2 bases remained unmatched. The CDR3 DNA follows: TGTGCCATCAGTGAACAGGGGGCAGACACTGAAGCTTTCTTT. It encodes CAISEQGADTEAFF.

This clonotype was observed at least ten times. The V call is TRBV5-1, the J call TRBJ2-7; D is perhaps TRBD1 (6 bases). This CDR3 region has 13 residues. V lost 4 bases and J lost 2, with 10 bases in between. Germline V CDR1 and CDR2: SGHRS, YFSETQ. CDR3 sequence reads: CASSRGQPYEQYF. Written as DNA, the CDR3 is TGCGCCAGCAGCCGAGGACAGCCCTACGAGCAGTACTTC.

This chain links TRBV7-9 with TRBJ2-5; no clear D gene. Germline CDR1 is SEHNR and CDR2 is FQNEAQ (reference sequence). V was pared by 2 bases and J by 0 bases, with 16 bases between. The CDR3 length is 17 residues. The CDR3 sequence: CASSLSYANTYQETQYF. CDR3 nucleotide sequence: TGTGCCAGCAGCTTAAGCTACGCAAATACGTACCAAGAGACCCAGTACTTC.

This clonotype was picked up a small number of times. The V call is TRBV28, the J call TRBJ1-4, with D possibly being TRBD1 (6 bases). The V and J ends lost 2 bases and 3 bases respectively, with 10 bases between them. The CDR3 has 15 amino acids. Per the germline V gene, CDR1 is MDHEN and CDR2 is SYDVKM. The CDR3, as DNA: TGTGCCAGCAGTTTACAGACAGGCGCTAATGAAAAACTGTTTTTT. Residues: CASSLQTGANEKLFF.

In its sample, this clonotype was seen many times. The CDR3 DNA sequence: TGTGCCAGCAGCTTCCTCCCCCCCAGGGAAGGCGGGGAGCTGTTTTTT. This encodes CASSFLPPREGGELFF. This sequence joins TRBV11-3 and TRBJ2-2, with TRBD1 as a possible D gene (5 bases). Trimming shortened V by 3 bases and J by 7 bases, and 18 bases separated the two germline ends. CDR3 length equals 16 residues. The germline V gene has CDR1 SGHNT and CDR2 YENEEA.

This clonotype occurred many times. This chain links TRBV12-3 or TRBV12-4 with TRBJ2-3; possibly TRBD1 for D (6 bases). Trimming shortened V by 3 bases and J by 4 bases, and 8 bases separated the two germline ends. The length of the CDR3 is 13 residues. CDR3 protein: CASSFGTSDTQYF. The CDR3 DNA sequence: TGTGCCAGCAGTTTCGGGACATCAGATACGCAGTATTTT.

This clonotype appeared a few times. The chain carries TRBV20-1 and TRBJ2-1; 10 nucleotides line up with TRBD2. CDR3 size: 15 residues. V lost 3 bases, J lost 8 bases, and 10 bases stayed unmatched. The germline CDR1 and CDR2 sequences are DFQATT and SNEGSKA (reference sequence). CDR3 sequence reads: CSASMVLAGFDEQFF. CDR3 nucleotide sequence: TGCAGTGCTAGCATGGTACTAGCGGGATTCGATGAGCAGTTCTTC.

This clonotype was found many times. This chain uses TRBV6-1 with TRBJ1-5; 9 bases agree with TRBD1. Per germline, CDR1 MNHNS and CDR2 SASEGT. The CDR3 runs to 16 residues. V lost 5 bases, J lost 7 bases, and 12 bases stayed unmatched. CDR3 DNA sequence: TGTGCCAGCAGTAACGCCGGGACAGGGACAGGACAGCCCCAGCATTTT. This sequence encodes CASSNAGTGTGQPQHF.

The chain is built from TRBV7-9 and TRBJ2-3; 10 positions match TRBD2. The CDR3 runs to 16 residues. Trimming removed 0 bases from V and 3 bases from J; junction bases left unmatched: 3. Germline values: CDR1 SEHNR, CDR2 FQNEAQ (reference sequence). This chain's CDR3 is CASSLARSGGTDTQYF. The CDR3 coding sequence is TGTGCCAGCAGCTTAGCGCGTAGCGGGGGGACAGATACGCAGTATTTT.

The chain has TRBV6-6 and TRBJ2-3; D possibly uses TRBD1 or TRBD2 (5 bases each). Trimming stripped 2 bases from V and 4 bases from J, with 13 bases between. The CDR3 runs to 15 residues. CDR1 MNHNY and CDR2 SVGAGI come from the germline V gene (reference sequence). The CDR3 nucleotides read TGTGCCAGCAGTTACGAGGGGATGGTGTCAGATACGCAGTATTTT. Translation: CASSYEGMVSDTQYF.

Remarks on this clonotype: A read error may be the cause here, since a much bigger clone is one base away. The chain uses TRBV6-1 and TRBJ1-2; tentatively, D is TRBD1 (6 bases). CDR3 length: 16 residues. CDR1 is MNHNS and CDR2 is SASEGT in the germline V gene. The CDR3 region has the DNA TGTGCCAGTAAAGTGACGTCGGGGGCGGGAAACTATGACTACACCTTC. It is translated as CASKVTSGAGNYDYTF.

Regarding this clonotype: This may be a read error, as it is one base from a much larger clone. V gene TRBV30 combines with J gene TRBJ1-1, with no clear D. Germline V gene data show CDR1 as GTSNPN and CDR2 as SVGIG (reference sequence). This CDR3 region has 11 residues. CDR3 DNA sequence: TGTGCCCGGAGTGTACGAGGTGAAGCTTTCTTT. This translates into CARSVRGEAFF.

This clonotype was seen ten or more times. This chain joins TRBV7-8 and TRBJ2-1, with 8 bases aligning to TRBD2. Germline V gene sequence: CDR1 SGHVS, CDR2 FQNEAQ. This CDR3 region has 15 residues. V lost 8 bases, J lost 4 bases, and 10 bases stayed unmatched. The CDR3 protein is CASGPSGGVYNEQFF. DNA for the CDR3: TGTGCCAGCGGACCAAGCGGGGGAGTATACAATGAGCAGTTCTTC.

The chain recombines TRBV14 with TRBJ2-1, with 8 bases matching TRBD1. Trimming cost V 4 bases and J 0 bases; bases outside gene matches: 2. Germline CDR1 reads SGHDN; CDR2 reads FVKESK. This CDR3 is built from 15 residues. CDR3 in amino acids: CASSPGQDSYNEQFF. The CDR3 DNA reads TGTGCCAGCAGCCCGGGACAGGACTCCTACAATGAGCAGTTCTTC.

This clonotype was counted many times. The chain uses TRBV13 and TRBJ1-2; D not resolved. CDR3 length: 12 amino acids. In germline, CDR1 is PRHDT, CDR2 FYEKMQ (reference sequence). V was trimmed by 4 bases and J by 6 bases, leaving 9 bases between them. The CDR3 sequence is CASSSRTDGYTF. The CDR3 nucleotides read TGTGCCAGCAGCTCCAGGACGGATGGCTACACCTTC.

This clonotype was seen repeatedly, ten times or more. The chain links TRBV6-1 to TRBJ1-5, with 7 bases aligning to TRBD1. CDR3 length: 17 residues. Germline trimming cut 5 bases from V and 4 bases from J; bases unmatched to any gene: 14. Per the germline V gene, CDR1 is MNHNS and CDR2 is SASEGT. For the CDR3, the DNA is TGTGCCAGCAGTCCAAGAAGGTCCGGGACAGTTAATCAGCCCCAGCATTTT. Its translation: CASSPRRSGTVNQPQHF.

This clonotype was picked up many times. This sequence joins TRBV7-8 and TRBJ2-3; possibly TRBD1 for D (5 bases). The CDR3 length is 12 residues. Germline loops: CDR1 SGHVS, CDR2 FQNEAQ. Trimming pared 5 bases from V and 5 bases from J, leaving 8 bases between. Here the CDR3 reads CASSTTGDTQYF. The CDR3 coding sequence is TGTGCCAGCAGCACAACAGGAGATACGCAGTATTTT.

The chain uses TRBV3-1 and TRBJ2-2; unclear D gene. The CDR3 contains 15 residues. V was trimmed by 0 bases and J by 8 bases, leaving 13 bases between them. Looked up from germline, CDR1 is LGHDT and CDR2 is YNNKEL (reference sequence). The DNA of the CDR3 is TGTGCCAGCAGCCAAGATGTCCGACGGTCGGGGGAGCTGTTTTTT. As protein: CASSQDVRRSGELFF.

This clonotype was recorded at least ten times. The chain recombines TRBV6-1 with TRBJ1-4; D possibly corresponds to TRBD1 (6 bases). The V end lost 4 bases, the J end lost 7 bases, and 16 bases lay between the germline ends. Germline-derived CDR1 and CDR2 are MNHNS and SASEGT. The CDR3 is 15 residues long. This CDR3 reads CASSGRQVAIEKLFF. The CDR3 nucleotides are TGTGCCAGCAGTGGAAGACAGGTGGCAATTGAAAAACTGTTTTTT.

This clonotype occurred a few times. This rearrangement joins TRBV20-1 to TRBJ2-1, with 13 bases matching TRBD2. The CDR3 length is 16 residues. Unmatched junction bases numbered 9, after V lost 2 bases and J lost 8 bases. Germline V gene sequence: CDR1 DFQATT, CDR2 SNEGSKA (reference sequence). CDR3 residues: CSARHGLAGAGYEQFF. In DNA, the CDR3 is TGCAGTGCTAGACATGGACTAGCGGGAGCAGGATATGAGCAGTTCTTC.

This clonotype was counted many times. The V and J genes are TRBV9 and TRBJ1-4; D unresolved. V lost 0 bases and J 4 bases, leaving 10 bases between the germline ends. The CDR3 consists of 15 residues. Germline-derived CDR1 and CDR2 are SGDLS and YYNGEE. For the CDR3, the DNA is TGTGCCAGCAGCGTAGAAGGTGCAGATAATGAAAAACTGTTTTTT. Translating it yields CASSVEGADNEKLFF.

Details on this clonotype: This may come from a read error, since a much larger clone is one base off. The chain employs TRBV4-1 and TRBJ2-7, with 10 bases lining up with TRBD1. CDR3 length: 13 residues. Germline-derived CDR1 and CDR2 are MGHRA and YSYEKL. The DNA for the CDR3 is TGCGCCAGCAGCCAGGGACAGGGGTACGAGCAGCACTTC. Its protein is CASSQGQGYEQHF.